This T cell receptor (beta chain) was retrieved from a study of shared T cell receptors in the human thymus. Data came from immunoSEQ multiplex PCR; TCRdb stores just in-frame clones and leaves some out. Seen here are some 700,000 clones, approximately 83% observed once, and the top ten hold approximately 0.01%. Germline CDR1 LGHNA, CDR2 YSLEER. V lost 3 bases, J lost 0 bases, and 4 bases stayed unmatched. The CDR3 is 16 residues long. These same data were also listed under a study on human thymus T cells. That paper adds: Finnish infants who were healthy and having corrective surgery for congenital heart defects made up the donors. Thymus specimens were resections from corrective heart surgery. V and J genes seemed to be used with bias in thymic and blood repertoires. Among unrelated individuals, related research reported thymic repertoires that overlapped highly.

The receptor was derived from a girl in the first two years of life with a congenital heart defect. The sequencing input was thymocytes. J is TRBJ2-1 and V is TRBV4-3; TRBD1 aligns across 8 bases. CDR3 in DNA: TGCGCCAGCAGCCACCCCGGGACAGGCTCCTACAATGAGCAGTTCTTC. Protein sequence: CASSHPGTGSYNEQFF.